This TCR beta chain originates from a study of T cell repertoires in cytomegalovirus infection. Study in general: Recently identified HLA-C-restricted CMV epitopes were used, and well-studied HLA-B-restricted CMV epitopes were used as well. Overall study results and limits: HLA-C-restricted, CMV-specific TCR beta clonotypes were dominant ex vivo.

The germline V gene encodes CDR1 MNHEY and CDR2 SMNVEV (reference sequence). The length of the CDR3 is 17 residues. Trimming stripped 6 bases from V and 4 bases from J, with 24 bases between. In TCRdb, the reads were re-called with MiXCR into one record per CDR3 protein. The sample yields 900,000 to 950,000 distinct CDR3 sequences, roughly 30% seen once. This clonotype was counted a few times. Its antigen is as yet unknown. Sequenced here: cultured CD8+ T cells from PBMCs, sampled from culture after CMV antigen stimulation. The TCR sequence derives from a human donor in good health (CMV status not recorded). Some clones in this sample may be carry-over from other donors' samples. The rearrangement links TRBV27 to TRBJ1-2, with D possibly matching TRBD1 (5 bases). CDR3 nucleotides: TGTGCCAGCAGCCATACAAAACTTTTCGGGGCCACCTATGGCTACACCTTC. As protein: CASSHTKLFGATYGYTF.